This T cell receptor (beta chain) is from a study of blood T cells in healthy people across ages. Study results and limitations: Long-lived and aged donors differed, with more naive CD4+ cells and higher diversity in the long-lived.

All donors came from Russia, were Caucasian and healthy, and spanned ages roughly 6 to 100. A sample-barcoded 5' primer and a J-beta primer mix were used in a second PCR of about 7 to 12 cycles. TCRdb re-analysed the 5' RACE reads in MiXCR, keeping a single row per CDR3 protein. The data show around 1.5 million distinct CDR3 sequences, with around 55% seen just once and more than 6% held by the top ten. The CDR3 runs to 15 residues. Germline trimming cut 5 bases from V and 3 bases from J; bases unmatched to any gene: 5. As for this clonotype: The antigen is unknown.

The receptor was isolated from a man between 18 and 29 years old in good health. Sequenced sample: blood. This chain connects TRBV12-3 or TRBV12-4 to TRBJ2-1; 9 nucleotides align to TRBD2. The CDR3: CASSGGGRDYNEQFF. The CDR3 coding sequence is TGTGCCAGCAGTGGTGGCGGGAGGGACTACAATGAGCAGTTCTTC.